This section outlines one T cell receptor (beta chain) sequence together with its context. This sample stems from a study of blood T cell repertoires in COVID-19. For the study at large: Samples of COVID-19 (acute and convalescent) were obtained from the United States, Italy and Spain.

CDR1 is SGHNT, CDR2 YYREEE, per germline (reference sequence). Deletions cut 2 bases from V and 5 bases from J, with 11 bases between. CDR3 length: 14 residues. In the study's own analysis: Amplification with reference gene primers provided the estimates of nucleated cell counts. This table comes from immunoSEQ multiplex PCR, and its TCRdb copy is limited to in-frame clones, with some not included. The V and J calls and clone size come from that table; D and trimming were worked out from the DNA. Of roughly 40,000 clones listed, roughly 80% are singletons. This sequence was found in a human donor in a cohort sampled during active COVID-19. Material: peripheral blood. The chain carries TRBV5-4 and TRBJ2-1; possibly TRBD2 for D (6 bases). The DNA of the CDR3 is TGTGCCAGCAGCTTAGATAGCGGTAACAATGAGCAGTTCTTC. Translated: CASSLDSGNNEQFF.